The clone carrying this TCR beta chain was seen ten or more times. Its antigen is unknown. This sample was taken from a study of spatial heterogeneity in lung cancer. Overall study results and limits: There were more appearances of ubiquitous expanded tumor TCRs in blood at resection than at follow-up.

TCRdb reprocessed the 5' RACE reads with MiXCR, giving one entry per CDR3 protein. The sample lists just under 40,000 distinct CDR3 sequences; 5.8% were seen once. The CDR3 covers 15 residues. The V and J ends lost 2 bases and 2 bases respectively, with 10 bases between them. In germline, CDR1 is KGHSH, CDR2 LQKENI. The time point here: sample taken at primary tumor resection. Whole RNA obtained from tumor, nontumor lung or frozen PBMC underwent sequencing without sorting. The cohort: 70 to 85 early-stage, untreated non-small cell lung cancer patients. The sample here was PBMCs, taken at surgery. The chain links TRBV18 to TRBJ2-1, with D possibly being TRBD1 or TRBD2 (5 bases each). This TCR was sampled from a male donor with early-stage non-small cell lung cancer. CDR3 loop: CASSPGTVTYNEQFF. The CDR3 DNA reads as TGTGCCAGCTCACCAGGGACGGTCACCTACAATGAGCAGTTCTTC. The variable domain in full, completed from reference TRBV18 and TRBJ2-1, reads NAGVMQNPRHLVRRRGQEARLRCSPMKGHSHVYWYRQLPEEGLKFMVYLQKENIIDESGMPKERFSAEFPKEGPSILRIQQVVRGDSAAYFCASSPGTVTYNEQFFGPGTRLTVL.